This T cell receptor beta chain was identified during a study of blood T cell repertoires in COVID-19. Study context: There were acute and convalescent COVID-19 samples, and they came from the United States, Italy and Spain. From T cells, B-cell-depleted T cells, or PBMCs came the material, which was cDNA or gDNA.

Authors' data handling: Reference gene primer amplification gave estimated nucleated cell counts. Assay: immunoSEQ multiplex PCR; the TCRdb copy retains only in-frame clones and omits some. The V and J calls and the clone size are those of that table, but D and trimming were determined from the DNA. Here the sample spans 65,000 to 75,000 clones, approximately 80% being singletons. The V and J ends lost 7 bases and 7 bases, in that order; junction bases with no gene match: 9. Germline V lookup: CDR1 LNHNV, CDR2 YYDKDF (reference sequence). This CDR3 is built from 13 residues. The chain recombines TRBV15 with TRBJ2-5; 7 bases map to TRBD2. This TCR was recovered from a man older than 75 with acute or convalescent COVID-19. The sequenced material came from peripheral blood. The CDR3 DNA follows: TGTGCCACCAAATCTAGCGGAGTGCGGACCCAGTACTTC. It encodes CATKSSGVRTQYF.